The T cell receptor beta chain described here comes from a study of early T cells in non-severe SARS-CoV-2 infection. Study-wide background: Sequencing input comprised bulk RNA from unsorted whole blood; chain pairing was not available.

Study-wide results and limits: Matching with VDJdb favored anti-spike CD8 responses (missing private and CD4 specificities).

Attachment of unique molecular identifiers was made to individual cDNA molecules. One entry per CDR3 protein, called by TCRdb with MiXCR from the 5' RACE reads. The table records 100,000 to 150,000 distinct CDR3 sequences, about 15% of them present only once. Trimming took 5 bases from V and 8 from J; bases not matched to a gene: 7. CDR3 length: 14 amino acids. The germline gives CDR1 KGHSH, CDR2 LQKENI. This clonotype was seen a few times. Its antigen remains unknown. The source of this sequence is an adult who was a healthcare worker with PCR-confirmed SARS-CoV-2 infection or an uninfected control (not recorded which). This chain joins TRBV18 and TRBJ2-1, with 9 nucleotides matching TRBD1. The specimen was whole blood. CDR3 sequence: CASSNRGRMYEQFF. CDR3 nucleotide sequence: TGTGCCAGCTCAAACAGGGGGCGTATGTATGAGCAGTTCTTC. Looking up the rest from reference TRBV18 and TRBJ2-1 gives the full variable domain: NAGVMQNPRHLVRRRGQEARLRCSPMKGHSHVYWYRQLPEEGLKFMVYLQKENIIDESGMPKERFSAEFPKEGPSILRIQQVVRGDSAAYFCASSNRGRMYEQFFGPGTRLTVL.